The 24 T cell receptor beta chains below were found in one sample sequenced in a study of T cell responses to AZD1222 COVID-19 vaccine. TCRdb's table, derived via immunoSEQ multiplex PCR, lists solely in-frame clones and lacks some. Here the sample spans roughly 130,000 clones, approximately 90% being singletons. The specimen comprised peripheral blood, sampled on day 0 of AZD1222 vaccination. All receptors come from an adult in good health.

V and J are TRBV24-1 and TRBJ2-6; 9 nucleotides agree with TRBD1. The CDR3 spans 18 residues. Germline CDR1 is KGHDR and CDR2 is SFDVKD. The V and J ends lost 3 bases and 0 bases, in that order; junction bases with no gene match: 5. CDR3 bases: TGTGCCACCAGTGATCCCGGACAGGGGAGCTCTGGGGCCAACGTCCTGACTTTC. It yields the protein CATSDPGQGSSGANVLTF.

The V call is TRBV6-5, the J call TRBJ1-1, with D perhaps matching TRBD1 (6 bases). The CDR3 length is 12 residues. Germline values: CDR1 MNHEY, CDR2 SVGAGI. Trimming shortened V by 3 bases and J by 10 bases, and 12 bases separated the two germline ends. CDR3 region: CASSYQTGVAFF. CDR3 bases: TGTGCCAGCAGTTATCAGACAGGTGTAGCTTTCTTT.

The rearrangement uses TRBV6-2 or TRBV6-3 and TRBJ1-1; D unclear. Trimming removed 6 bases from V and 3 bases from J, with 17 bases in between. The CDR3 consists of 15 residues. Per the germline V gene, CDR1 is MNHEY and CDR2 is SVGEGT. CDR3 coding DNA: TGTGCCAGCAGCCCCAGCCGGGCGAGGGACACTGAAGCTTTCTTT. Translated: CASSPSRARDTEAFF.

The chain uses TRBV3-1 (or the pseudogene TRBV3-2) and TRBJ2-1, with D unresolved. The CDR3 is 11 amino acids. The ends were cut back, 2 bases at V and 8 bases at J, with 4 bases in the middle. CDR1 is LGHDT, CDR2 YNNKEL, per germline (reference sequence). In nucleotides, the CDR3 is TGTGCCAGCAGCCAATTTGATGAGCAGTTCTTC. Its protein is CASSQFDEQFF.

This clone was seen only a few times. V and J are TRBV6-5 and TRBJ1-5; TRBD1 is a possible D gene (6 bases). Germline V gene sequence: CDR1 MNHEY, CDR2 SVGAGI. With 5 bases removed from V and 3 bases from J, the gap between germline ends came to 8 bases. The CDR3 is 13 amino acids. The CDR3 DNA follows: TGTGCCAGCAGTCGGGACAACAATCAGCCCCAGCATTTT. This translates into CASSRDNNQPQHF.

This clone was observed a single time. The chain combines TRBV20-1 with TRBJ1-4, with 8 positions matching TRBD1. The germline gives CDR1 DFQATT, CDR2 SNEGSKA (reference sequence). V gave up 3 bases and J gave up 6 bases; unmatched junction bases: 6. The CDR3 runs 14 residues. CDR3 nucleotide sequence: TGCAGTGCTAGTGGACAGGGTTTCGATGAAAAACTGTTTTTT. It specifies CSASGQGFDEKLFF.

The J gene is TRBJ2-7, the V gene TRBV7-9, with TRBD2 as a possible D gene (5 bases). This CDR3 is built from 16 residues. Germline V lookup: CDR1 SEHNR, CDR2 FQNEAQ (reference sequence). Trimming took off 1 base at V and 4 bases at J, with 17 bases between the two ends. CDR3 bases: TGTGCCAGCAGCTTAGAAACGGGGTTTGACCTTTACGAGCAGTACTTC. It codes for CASSLETGFDLYEQYF.

The CDR3 protein is CASSFPGAGDWETQYF. The CDR3 bases are TGTGCCAGCAGTTTCCCGGGAGCGGGGGATTGGGAGACCCAGTACTTC. The chain employs TRBV28 and TRBJ2-5; 8 bases fit TRBD2. The length of the CDR3 is 16 residues. CDR1 and CDR2 (germline): MDHEN, SYDVKM. Trimming took 3 bases from V and 5 from J; bases not matched to a gene: 11.

CDR3 in amino acids: CASSPDRGNSPLHF. The CDR3 DNA sequence: TGTGCCAGCAGTCCTGACAGGGGTAATTCACCCCTCCACTTT. This chain joins TRBV3-1 (or the pseudogene TRBV3-2) and TRBJ1-6; 8 bases are shared with TRBD1. Germline V gene data show CDR1 as LGHDT and CDR2 as YNNKEL (reference sequence). This CDR3 has 14 amino acids. The V segment lost 6 bases and the J segment 6 bases; nucleotides outside the gene matches: 4.

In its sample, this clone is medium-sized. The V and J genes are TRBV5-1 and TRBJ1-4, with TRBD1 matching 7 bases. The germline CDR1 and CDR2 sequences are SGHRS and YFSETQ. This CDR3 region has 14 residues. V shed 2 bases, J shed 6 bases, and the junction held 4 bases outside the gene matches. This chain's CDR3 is CASSLGTEDEKLFF. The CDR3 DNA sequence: TGCGCCAGCAGCTTAGGGACAGAAGATGAAAAACTGTTTTTT.

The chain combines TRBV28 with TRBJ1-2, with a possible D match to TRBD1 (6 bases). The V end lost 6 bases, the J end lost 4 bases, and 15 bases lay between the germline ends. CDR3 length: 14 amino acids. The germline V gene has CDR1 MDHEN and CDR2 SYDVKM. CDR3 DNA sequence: TGTGCCAGCAGGACAAATACAGGGATCTATGGCTACACCTTC. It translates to CASRTNTGIYGYTF.

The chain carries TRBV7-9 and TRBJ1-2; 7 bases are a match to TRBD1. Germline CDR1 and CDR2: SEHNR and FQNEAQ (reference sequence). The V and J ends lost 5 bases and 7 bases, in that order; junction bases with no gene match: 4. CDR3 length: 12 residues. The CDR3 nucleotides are TGTGCCAGCAGCGACACAGGGGTTGGCTACACCTTC. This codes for CASSDTGVGYTF.

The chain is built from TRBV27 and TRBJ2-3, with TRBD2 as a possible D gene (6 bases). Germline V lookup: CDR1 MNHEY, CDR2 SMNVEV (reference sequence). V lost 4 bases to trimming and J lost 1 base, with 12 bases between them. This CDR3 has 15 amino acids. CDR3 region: CASSSQAGRTDTQYF. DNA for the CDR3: TGTGCCAGCAGTTCACAAGCGGGTCGCACAGATACGCAGTATTTT.

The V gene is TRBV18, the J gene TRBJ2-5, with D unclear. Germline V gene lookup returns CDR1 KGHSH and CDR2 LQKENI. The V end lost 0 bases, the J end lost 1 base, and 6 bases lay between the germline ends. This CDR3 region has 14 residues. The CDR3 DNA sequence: TGTGCCAGCTCACCACCGCCGTTCCAAGAGACCCAGTACTTC. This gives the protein CASSPPPFQETQYF.

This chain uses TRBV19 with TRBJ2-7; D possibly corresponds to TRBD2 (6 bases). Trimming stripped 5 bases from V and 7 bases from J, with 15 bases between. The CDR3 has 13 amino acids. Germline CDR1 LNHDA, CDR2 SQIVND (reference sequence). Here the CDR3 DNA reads TGTGCCAGTAGTCCGTCGACGGAGGGGGAGCAGTACTTC. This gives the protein CASSPSTEGEQYF.

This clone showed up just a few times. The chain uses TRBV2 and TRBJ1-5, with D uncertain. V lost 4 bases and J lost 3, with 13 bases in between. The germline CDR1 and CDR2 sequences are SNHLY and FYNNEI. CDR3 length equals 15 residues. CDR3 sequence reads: CASSVGGLTNQPQHF. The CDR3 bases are TGTGCCAGCAGTGTTGGAGGCCTCACCAATCAGCCCCAGCATTTT.

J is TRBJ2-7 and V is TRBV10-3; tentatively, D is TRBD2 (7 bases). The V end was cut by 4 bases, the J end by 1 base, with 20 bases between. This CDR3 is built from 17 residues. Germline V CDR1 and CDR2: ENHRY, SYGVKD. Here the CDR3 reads CAISGPKGGEKSYEQYF. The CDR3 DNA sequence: TGTGCCATCAGTGGACCCAAGGGGGGGGAGAAATCCTACGAGCAGTACTTC.

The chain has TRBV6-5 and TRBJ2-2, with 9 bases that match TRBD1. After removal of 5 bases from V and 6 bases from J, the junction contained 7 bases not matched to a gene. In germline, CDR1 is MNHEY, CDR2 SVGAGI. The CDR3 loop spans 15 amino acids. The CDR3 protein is CASSRTGAGSGELFF. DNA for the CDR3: TGTGCCAGCAGTCGGACAGGGGCCGGTTCCGGGGAGCTGTTTTTT.

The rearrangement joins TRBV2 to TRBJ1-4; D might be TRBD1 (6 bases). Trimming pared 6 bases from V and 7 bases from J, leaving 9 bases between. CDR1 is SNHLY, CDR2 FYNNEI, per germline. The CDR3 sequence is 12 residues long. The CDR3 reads CASRDSSEKLFF. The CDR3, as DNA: TGTGCCAGCAGGGACAGCAGTGAAAAACTGTTTTTT. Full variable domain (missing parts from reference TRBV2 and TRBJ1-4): EPEVTQTPSHQVTQMGQEVILRCVPISNHLYFYWYRQILGQKVEFLVSFYNNEISEKSEIFDDQFSVERPDGSNFTLKIRSTKLEDSAMYFCASRDSSEKLFFGSGTQLSVL.

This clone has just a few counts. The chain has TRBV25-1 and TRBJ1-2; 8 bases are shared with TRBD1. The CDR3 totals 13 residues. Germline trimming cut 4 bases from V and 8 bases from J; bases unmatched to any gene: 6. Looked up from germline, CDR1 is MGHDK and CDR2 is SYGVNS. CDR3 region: CASSAGTGSGYTF. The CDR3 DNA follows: TGTGCCAGCAGTGCCGGGACAGGTAGCGGCTACACCTTC.

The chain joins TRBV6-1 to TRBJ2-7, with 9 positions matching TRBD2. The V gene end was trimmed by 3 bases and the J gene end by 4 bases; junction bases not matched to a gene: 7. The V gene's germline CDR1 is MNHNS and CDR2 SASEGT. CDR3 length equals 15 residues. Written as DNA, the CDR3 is TGTGCCAGCAGTGACAGGGCGGGGGGGGAATACGAGCAGTACTTC. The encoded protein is CASSDRAGGEYEQYF.

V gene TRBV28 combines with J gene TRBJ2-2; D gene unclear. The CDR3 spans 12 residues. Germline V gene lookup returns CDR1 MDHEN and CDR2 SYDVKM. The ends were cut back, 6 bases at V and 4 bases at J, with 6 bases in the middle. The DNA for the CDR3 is TGTGCCAGCAGCTTTTTCACCGGGGAGCTGTTTTTT. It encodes CASSFFTGELFF.

CDR3 nucleotides: TGTGCCAGCAGTTTATGGGGGACAAAAGACACTGAAGCTTTCTTT. Translation gives CASSLWGTKDTEAFF. The chain is built from TRBV28 and TRBJ1-1; tentative D call: TRBD1 (6 bases). Trimming took 0 bases from V and 3 from J, leaving 11 bases between them. The CDR3 is 15 residues long. The germline V gene has CDR1 MDHEN and CDR2 SYDVKM.

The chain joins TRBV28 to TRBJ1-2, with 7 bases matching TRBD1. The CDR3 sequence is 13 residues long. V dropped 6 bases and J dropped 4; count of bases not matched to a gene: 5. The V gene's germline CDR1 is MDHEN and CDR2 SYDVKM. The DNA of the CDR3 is TGTGCCAGCAGCGCCGGGACAGCCTATGGCTACACCTTC. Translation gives CASSAGTAYGYTF.